This T cell receptor (beta chain) originates from a study of T cells in Graves' hyperthyroidism and ophthalmopathy. Study-wide findings and caveats: Most thyroid clonotypes with frequency above 0.001 were detected in blood.

Remarks on this clonotype: Its antigen is unknown. A much larger clone differs from this one at a single base, so this may be a read error.

The source material, RNA transcripts, was used to amplify TCR beta CDR3 regions. A first-round RT-PCR of the TCR CDR3 used the HTBI primer set. TCRdb analysed the multiplex PCR reads with MiXCR anew, one entry per CDR3 protein. Seen here are 800,000 or so distinct CDR3 sequences, 38% observed once, and the top ten hold 8% to 9%. This CDR3 comprises 13 residues. Germline CDR1 is DFQATT and CDR2 is SNEGSKA (reference sequence). Diagnostic decisions used clinical symptoms, serum thyroxine and TRAb, thyroid ultrasound and orbital computed tomography. The PBMCs studied were ones that came from roughly 9.1 ml fresh peripheral blood.

The TCR was taken from a man in his late teens or twenties with Graves' hyperthyroidism. The specimen was blood. This sequence joins TRBV20-1 and TRBJ2-5; 8 bases are a match to TRBD2. CDR3 DNA: TGCAGTGGGTGGACTAGCCGAGGAGAGGCCCAGTACTTC. Residues: CSGWTSRGEAQYF.